The 19 T cell receptor beta chains reported below all come from one sample, sequenced in a study of tumor-infiltrating lymphocytes in oesophageal squamous cell carcinoma. TCRdb re-called the PCR reads with MiXCR, one entry per CDR3 protein. Of about 19,000 distinct CDR3 sequences in the sample, 35% to 50% are singletons; the top ten hold 8% to 11%. Sequencing input: normal esophageal tissue next to the tumor. The origin of the receptors is a male donor with esophageal squamous cell carcinoma.

This clonotype was seen repeatedly, ten times or more. The V and J genes are TRBV7-9 and TRBJ1-5; D is unresolved. The germline V gene has CDR1 SEHNR and CDR2 FQNEAQ (reference sequence). V lost 3 bases, J lost 5 bases, and 8 bases lay in between. This CDR3 has 13 residues. The CDR3 is CASSLDLHQPQHF. CDR3 bases: TGTGCCAGCAGCTTGGACTTGCATCAGCCCCAGCATTTT.

The DNA for the CDR3 is TGTGCCAGCAGCCCCAGCGGCGGCGTCTACAATGAGCAGTTCTTC. This encodes CASSPSGGVYNEQFF. This sequence joins TRBV12-3 or TRBV12-4 and TRBJ2-4, with D possibly being TRBD2 (5 bases). The DNA end favors TRBJ2-1, so the J call may be wrong. The CDR3 length is 15 residues.

The gene calls are TRBV12-3 or TRBV12-4 and TRBJ2-7; D tentatively reads TRBD1 or TRBD2 (5 bases each). This CDR3 region has 14 residues. V was shortened by 3 bases and J by 7 bases, with 16 bases between the two germline ends. CDR3 residues: CASSLDGALAEQYF. The CDR3 nucleotides read TGTGCCAGCAGTTTGGACGGGGCCTTAGCTGAGCAGTACTTC.

As regards this clonotype: Lacking the conserved final phenylalanine or tryptophan, this CDR3 likely reflects a read error. The DNA is omitted, as the CDR3 cannot be located on it reliably, and the CDR3 follows TCRdb's listing. The rearrangement joins TRBV6-1 to TRBJ2-1; TRBD1 is the table's D call and was not checked against the DNA. The CDR3 is made up of 20 amino acids, end residues included. Germline assignment: CDR1 MNHNS and CDR2 SASEGT. The CDR3 here is CASTRSRGYEGTNYGYTFGS.

A note on this clonotype: The junction departs from the called germline gene at one end, perhaps through a read error. V and J are TRBV7-6 and TRBJ2-5; 10 positions match TRBD2. This CDR3 is built from 15 residues. Per the germline V gene, CDR1 is SGHVS and CDR2 is FNYEAQ. CDR3 coding DNA: TGTGCTAGCAGCTTAGCGGGGGGCCTGTCAGAGACCCAGTACTTC. Translating it yields CASSLAGGLSETQYF.

This clonotype was counted many times. This sequence joins TRBV28 and TRBJ2-5, with TRBD2 matching 12 bases. V gave up 10 bases and J gave up 5 bases; unmatched junction bases: 14. The CDR3 extends over 16 amino acids. The germline gives CDR1 MDHEN, CDR2 SYDVKM. The CDR3 reads CATIPMTSGSRETQYF. The CDR3 region has the DNA TGTGCCACCATCCCTATGACTAGCGGGAGCAGGGAGACCCAGTACTTC.

This clonotype appeared once. The V call is TRBV28, the J call TRBJ2-4, with D perhaps TRBD2 (7 bases). This CDR3 has 14 residues. CDR1 and CDR2 (germline): MDHEN, SYDVKM. V was trimmed by 5 bases and J by 7 bases, leaving 15 bases between them. The DNA for the CDR3 is TGTGCCAGCAGTGGAACAGGGAGGGTGAACATTCAGTACTTC. This gives the protein CASSGTGRVNIQYF.

In its sample, this clonotype was seen a few times. The chain has TRBV7-9 and TRBJ2-5; D remains ambiguous. V lost 5 bases, J lost 5 bases, and 15 bases lay in between. Germline V gene sequence: CDR1 SEHNR, CDR2 FQNEAQ (reference sequence). This CDR3 region has 14 residues. The CDR3 spells CASSAQTNAETQYF. In DNA form, the CDR3 reads TGTGCCAGCAGCGCCCAAACGAATGCGGAGACCCAGTACTTC.

This clonotype was seen a handful of times. The V gene is TRBV7-9, the J gene TRBJ2-5; D might be TRBD1 (6 bases). This CDR3 contains 14 residues. Between the trimmed V and J ends, which lost 5 bases and 2 bases, there was a span of 12 bases. Per germline, CDR1 SEHNR and CDR2 FQNEAQ (reference sequence). The CDR3 DNA follows: TGTGCCAGCAGCGAGGGACACCGTCAAGAGACCCAGTACTTC. Its translation is CASSEGHRQETQYF.

This clonotype was observed at least ten times. The V call is TRBV28, the J call TRBJ1-1; possible D gene TRBD1, 5 bases. V dropped 6 bases and J dropped 4 bases, with 9 bases sitting between them. The germline V gene has CDR1 MDHEN and CDR2 SYDVKM. The CDR3 covers 12 residues. The CDR3: CASRGPITEAFF. In DNA form, the CDR3 reads TGTGCCAGCAGGGGGCCGATCACTGAAGCTTTCTTT.

This rearrangement joins TRBV7-8 to TRBJ2-5, with 7 bases fitting TRBD2. The J call could be wrong; TRBJ2-1 is a better fit for the DNA end. Germline loops: CDR1 SGHVS, CDR2 FQNEAQ. The CDR3 extends over 15 amino acids. The CDR3 bases are TGTGCCAGCAGCTTATTGGCTAGCGGACACAATGAGCAGTTCTTC. Its protein product is CASSLLASGHNEQFF.

This clonotype was observed at least ten times. The chain uses TRBV6-6 and TRBJ1-1, with a tentative D call TRBD1 (6 bases). Trimming cost V 2 bases and J 5 bases, with 12 bases left between them. In germline, CDR1 is MNHNY, CDR2 SVGAGI (reference sequence). The length of the CDR3 is 14 residues. CDR3 nucleotides: TGTGCCAGCAGTTACCTGAAAGGGGGAACTGAAGCTTTCTTT. This codes for CASSYLKGGTEAFF.

As regards this clonotype: The CDR3 does not end in the conserved phenylalanine or tryptophan, so this is likely a read error. The DNA is left out, because the CDR3 cannot be placed on it with certainty; the CDR3 is given as TCRdb lists it. The chain links TRBV7-2 to TRBJ2-5; TRBD2, the D gene given by the table, was not confirmed from the DNA. The CDR3 adds up to 16 amino acids, both ends counted. In germline, CDR1 is SGHTA, CDR2 FQGNSA. The CDR3 region is CASSLVRANYGYTFGS.

This clonotype was picked up a small number of times. The CDR3 here is CASSFYGTDRGTQYF. In DNA form, the CDR3 reads TGTGCCAGCAGCTTTTACGGAACGGACAGGGGGACCCAGTACTTC. V usage is TRBV7-6 and J usage is TRBJ2-5; 9 nucleotides match TRBD1. The germline CDR1 and CDR2 sequences are SGHVS and FNYEAQ. This CDR3 has 15 amino acids. With 3 bases clipped from V and 7 bases from J, the junction kept 9 bases outside the gene matches.

The rearrangement joins TRBV2 to TRBJ2-7; 14 positions agree with TRBD2. The germline V gene encodes CDR1 SNHLY and CDR2 FYNNEI. V lost 6 bases to trimming and J lost 1 base; unmatched junction nucleotides: 2. The CDR3 length is 15 residues. This CDR3 is CASSGTSGRSYEQYF. CDR3 DNA: TGTGCCAGCAGCGGGACTAGCGGGAGATCCTACGAGCAGTACTTC.

The V and J genes are TRBV11-2 and TRBJ2-3, with TRBD2 as a possible D gene (6 bases). The DNA end is more similar to TRBJ2-5, so the J call may be wrong. This CDR3 is built from 17 residues. The germline CDR1 and CDR2 sequences are SGHAT and FQNNGV. The CDR3 loop reads CASSLDYFASAKETQYF. The CDR3 nucleotides read TGTGCCAGCAGCTTAGATTATTTCGCTAGCGCGAAAGAGACCCAGTACTTC.

The V gene is TRBV7-6, the J gene TRBJ2-7; 9 nucleotides line up with TRBD2. Per germline, CDR1 SGHVS and CDR2 FNYEAQ. The CDR3 extends over 13 amino acids. J gave up 1 base and V 10 bases, and 5 bases lay outside the gene matches. CDR3 coding DNA: TGTGCCATCGTTAGCGGGAGTTCCTACGAGCAGTACTTC. It codes for CAIVSGSSYEQYF.

This clonotype was seen repeatedly, ten times or more. Here the CDR3 reads CASSLTRTENTEAFF. DNA of the CDR3: TGCGCCAGCAGCTTGACTAGGACAGAGAACACTGAAGCTTTCTTT. This sequence joins TRBV5-1 and TRBJ1-1, with D possibly TRBD1 on 6 matching bases. Germline CDR1 and CDR2: SGHRS and YFSETQ. The CDR3 sequence is 15 residues long. V lost 1 base, J lost 1 base, and 11 bases lay in between.

This chain joins TRBV19 and TRBJ2-6; weak D call: TRBD1 (6 bases). Germline lookup yields CDR1 LNHDA and CDR2 SQIVND (reference sequence). This CDR3 contains 15 residues. The germline V and J ends were trimmed by 6 bases and 1 base, with 10 bases remaining between them. The CDR3 spells CASRNRDSGANVLTF. The DNA for the CDR3 is TGTGCCAGTAGAAACAGGGATTCTGGGGCCAACGTCCTGACTTTC.